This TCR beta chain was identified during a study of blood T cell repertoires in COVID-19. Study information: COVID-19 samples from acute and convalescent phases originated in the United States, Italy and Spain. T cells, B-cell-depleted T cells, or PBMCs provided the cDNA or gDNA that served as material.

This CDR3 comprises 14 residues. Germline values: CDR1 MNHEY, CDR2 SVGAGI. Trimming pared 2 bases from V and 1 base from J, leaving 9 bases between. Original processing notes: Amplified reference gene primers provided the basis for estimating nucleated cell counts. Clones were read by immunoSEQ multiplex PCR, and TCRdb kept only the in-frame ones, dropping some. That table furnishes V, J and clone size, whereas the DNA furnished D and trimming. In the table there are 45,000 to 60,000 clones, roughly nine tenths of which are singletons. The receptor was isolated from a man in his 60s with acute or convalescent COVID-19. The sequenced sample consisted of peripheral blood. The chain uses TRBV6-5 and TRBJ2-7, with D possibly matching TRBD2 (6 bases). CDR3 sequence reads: CASSYTGVSYEQYF. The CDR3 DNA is TGTGCCAGCAGTTACACGGGGGTATCCTACGAGCAGTACTTC.